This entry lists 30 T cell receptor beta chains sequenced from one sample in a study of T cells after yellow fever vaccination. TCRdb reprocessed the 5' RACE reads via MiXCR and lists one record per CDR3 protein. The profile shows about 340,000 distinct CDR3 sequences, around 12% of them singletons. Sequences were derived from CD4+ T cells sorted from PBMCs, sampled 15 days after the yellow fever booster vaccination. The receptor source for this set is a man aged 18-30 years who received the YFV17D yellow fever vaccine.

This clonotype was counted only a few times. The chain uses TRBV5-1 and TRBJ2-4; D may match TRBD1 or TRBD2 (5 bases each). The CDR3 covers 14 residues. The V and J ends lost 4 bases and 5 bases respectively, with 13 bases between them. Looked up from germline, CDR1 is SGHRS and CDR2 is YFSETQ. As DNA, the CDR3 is TGCGCCAGCAGCCCTGGGACGCAGCAAAACATTCAGTACTTC. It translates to CASSPGTQQNIQYF.

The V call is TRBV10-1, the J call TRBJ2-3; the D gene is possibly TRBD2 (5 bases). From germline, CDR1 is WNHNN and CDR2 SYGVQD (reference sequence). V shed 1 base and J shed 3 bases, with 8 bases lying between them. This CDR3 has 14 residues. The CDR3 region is CASSEFTGTDTQYF. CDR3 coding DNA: TGCGCCAGCAGTGAGTTTACGGGAACAGATACGCAGTATTTT.

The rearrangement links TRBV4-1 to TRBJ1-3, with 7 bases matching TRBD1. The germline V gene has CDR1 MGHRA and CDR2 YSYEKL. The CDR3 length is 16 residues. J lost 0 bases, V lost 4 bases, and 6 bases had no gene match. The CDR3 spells CASSPGQHRSGNTIYF. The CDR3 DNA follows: TGCGCCAGCAGCCCGGGACAGCACCGCTCTGGAAACACCATATATTTT.

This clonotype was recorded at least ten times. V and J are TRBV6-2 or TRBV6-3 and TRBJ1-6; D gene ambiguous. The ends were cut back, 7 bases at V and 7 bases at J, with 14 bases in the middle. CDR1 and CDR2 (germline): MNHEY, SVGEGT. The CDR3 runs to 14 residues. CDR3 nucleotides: TGTGCCAGCAAGTCATCCAGAACCAATTCACCCCTCCACTTT. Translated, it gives CASKSSRTNSPLHF.

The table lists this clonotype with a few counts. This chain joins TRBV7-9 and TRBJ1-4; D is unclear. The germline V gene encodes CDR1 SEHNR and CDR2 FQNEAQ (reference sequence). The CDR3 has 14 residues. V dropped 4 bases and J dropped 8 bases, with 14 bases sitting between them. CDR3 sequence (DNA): TGTGCCAGCAGCTCAGCCCTCCGCAGGGAAAAACTGTTTTTT. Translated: CASSSALRREKLFF.

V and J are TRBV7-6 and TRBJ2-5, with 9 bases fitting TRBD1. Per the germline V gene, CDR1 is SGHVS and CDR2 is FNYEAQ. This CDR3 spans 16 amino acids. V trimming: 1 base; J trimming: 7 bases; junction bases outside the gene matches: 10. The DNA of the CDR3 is TGTGCCAGCAGCTTAGTGGGGCACAGGGGGCAGGTGACCCAGTACTTC. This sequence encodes CASSLVGHRGQVTQYF. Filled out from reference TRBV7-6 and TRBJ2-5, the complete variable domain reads GAGVSQSPRYKVTKRGQDVALRCDPISGHVSLYWYRQALGQGPEFLTYFNYEAQQDKSGLPNDRFSAERPEGSISTLTIQRTEQRDSAMYRCASSLVGHRGQVTQYFGPGTRLLVL.

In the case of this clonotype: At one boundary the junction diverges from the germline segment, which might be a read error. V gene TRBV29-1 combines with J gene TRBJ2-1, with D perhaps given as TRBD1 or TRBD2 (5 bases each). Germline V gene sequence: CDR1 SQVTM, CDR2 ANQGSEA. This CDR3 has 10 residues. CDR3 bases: TGCAGCGTTGGAGGGGCGGTCGGGCTCTTC. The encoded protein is CSVGGAVGLF.

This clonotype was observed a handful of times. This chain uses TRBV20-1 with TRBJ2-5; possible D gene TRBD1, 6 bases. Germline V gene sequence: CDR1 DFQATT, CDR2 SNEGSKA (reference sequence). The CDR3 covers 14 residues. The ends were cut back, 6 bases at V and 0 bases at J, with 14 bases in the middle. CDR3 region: CSARPGHNQETQYF. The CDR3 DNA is TGCAGTGCGAGGCCGGGACACAACCAAGAGACCCAGTACTTC.

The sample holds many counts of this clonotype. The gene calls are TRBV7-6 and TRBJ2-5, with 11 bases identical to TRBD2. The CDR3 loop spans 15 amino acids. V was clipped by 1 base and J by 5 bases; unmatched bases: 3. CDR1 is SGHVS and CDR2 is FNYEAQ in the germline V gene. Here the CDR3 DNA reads TGTGCCAGCAGCTTAGGGGCTAGCGGGGGGGAGACCCAGTACTTC. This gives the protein CASSLGASGGETQYF.

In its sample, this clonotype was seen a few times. CDR3 nucleotide sequence: TGTGCCAGCACGTTCTCGGAAGGATCGAAAGCTTTCTTT. Protein: CASTFSEGSKAFF. This chain uses TRBV6-5 with TRBJ1-1; no clear D gene. V was pared by 7 bases and J by 9 bases, with 18 bases between. The CDR3 extends over 13 amino acids. The germline gives CDR1 MNHEY, CDR2 SVGAGI.

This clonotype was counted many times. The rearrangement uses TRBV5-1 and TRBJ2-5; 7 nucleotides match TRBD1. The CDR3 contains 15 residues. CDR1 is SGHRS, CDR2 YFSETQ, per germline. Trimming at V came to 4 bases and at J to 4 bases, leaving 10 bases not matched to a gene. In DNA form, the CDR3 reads TGCGCCAGCAGCACCCGACAGGGATGGGGAGAGACCCAGTACTTC. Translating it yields CASSTRQGWGETQYF.

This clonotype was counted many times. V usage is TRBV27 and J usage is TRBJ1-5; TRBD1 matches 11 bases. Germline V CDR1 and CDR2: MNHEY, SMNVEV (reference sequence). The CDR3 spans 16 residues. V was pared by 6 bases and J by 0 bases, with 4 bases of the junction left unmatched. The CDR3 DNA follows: TGTGCCAGCAGGGGGACAGGGGGAATTAGCAATCAGCCCCAGCATTTT. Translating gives CASRGTGGISNQPQHF.

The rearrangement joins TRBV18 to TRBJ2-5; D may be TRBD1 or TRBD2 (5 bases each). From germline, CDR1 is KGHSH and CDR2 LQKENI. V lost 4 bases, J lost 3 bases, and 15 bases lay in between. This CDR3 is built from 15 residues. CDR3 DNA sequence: TGTGCCAGCTCACGCAGGGACCAGACTGAAGAGACCCAGTACTTC. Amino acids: CASSRRDQTEETQYF.

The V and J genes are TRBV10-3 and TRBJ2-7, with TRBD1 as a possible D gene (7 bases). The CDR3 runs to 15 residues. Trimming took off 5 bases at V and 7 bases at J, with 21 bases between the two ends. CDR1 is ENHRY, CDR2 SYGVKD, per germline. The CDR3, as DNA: TGTGCCATCAGTTGGAGGGACAGTTCTTTTCGTGAGCAGTACTTC. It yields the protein CAISWRDSSFREQYF.

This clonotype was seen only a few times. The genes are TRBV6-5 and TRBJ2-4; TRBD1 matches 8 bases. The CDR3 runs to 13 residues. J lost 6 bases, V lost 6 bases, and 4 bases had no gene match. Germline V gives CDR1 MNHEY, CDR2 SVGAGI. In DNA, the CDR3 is TGTGCCAGCAGGCAGGGGGCGAGAAACATTCAGTACTTC. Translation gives CASRQGARNIQYF.

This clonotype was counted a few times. CDR3 sequence (DNA): TGTGCCATCAGGGCCGCTAATGAGCAGTTCTTC. This gives the protein CAIRAANEQFF. The V and J genes are TRBV10-3 and TRBJ2-1; D gene ambiguous. V gave up 6 bases and J gave up 7 bases, with 7 bases separating them. The germline CDR1 and CDR2 sequences are ENHRY and SYGVKD. The CDR3 spans 11 residues.

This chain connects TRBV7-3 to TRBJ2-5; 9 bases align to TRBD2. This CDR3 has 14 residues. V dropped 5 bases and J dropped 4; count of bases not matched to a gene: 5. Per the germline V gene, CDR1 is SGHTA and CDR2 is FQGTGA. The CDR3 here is CASSRGGASETQYF. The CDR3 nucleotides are TGTGCCAGCAGCCGCGGGGGGGCCTCAGAGACCCAGTACTTC.

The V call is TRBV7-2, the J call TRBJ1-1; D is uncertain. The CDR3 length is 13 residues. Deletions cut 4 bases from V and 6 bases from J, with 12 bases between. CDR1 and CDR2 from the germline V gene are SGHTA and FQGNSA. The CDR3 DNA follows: TGTGCCAGCAGCTCCGGGCCGGCAGCTGAAGCTTTCTTT. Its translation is CASSSGPAAEAFF.

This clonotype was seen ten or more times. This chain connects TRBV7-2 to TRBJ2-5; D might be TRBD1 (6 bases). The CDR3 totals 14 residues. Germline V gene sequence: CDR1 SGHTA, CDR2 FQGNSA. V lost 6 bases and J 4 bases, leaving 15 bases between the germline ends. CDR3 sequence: CASRYRVVGETQYF. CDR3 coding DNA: TGTGCCAGCAGATACAGGGTAGTGGGAGAGACCCAGTACTTC.

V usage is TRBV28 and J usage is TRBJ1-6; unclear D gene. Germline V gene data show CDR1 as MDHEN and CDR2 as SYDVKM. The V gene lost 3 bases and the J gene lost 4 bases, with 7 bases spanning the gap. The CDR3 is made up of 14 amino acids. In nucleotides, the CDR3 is TGTGCCAGCAGTTTCTACGGGTATAATTCACCCCTCCACTTT. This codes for CASSFYGYNSPLHF.

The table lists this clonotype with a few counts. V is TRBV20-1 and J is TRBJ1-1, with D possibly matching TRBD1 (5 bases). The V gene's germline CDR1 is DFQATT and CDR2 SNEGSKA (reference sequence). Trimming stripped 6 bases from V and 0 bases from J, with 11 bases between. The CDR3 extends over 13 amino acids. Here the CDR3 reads CSANTDMNTEAFF. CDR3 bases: TGCAGTGCGAACACGGACATGAACACTGAAGCTTTCTTT.

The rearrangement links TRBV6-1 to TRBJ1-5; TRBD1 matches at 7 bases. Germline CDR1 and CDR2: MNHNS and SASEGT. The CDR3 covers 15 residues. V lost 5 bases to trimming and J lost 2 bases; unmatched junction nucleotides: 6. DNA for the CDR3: TGTGCCAGCAGTTACGACAGGGCAGGCAATCAGCCCCAGCATTTT. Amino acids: CASSYDRAGNQPQHF.

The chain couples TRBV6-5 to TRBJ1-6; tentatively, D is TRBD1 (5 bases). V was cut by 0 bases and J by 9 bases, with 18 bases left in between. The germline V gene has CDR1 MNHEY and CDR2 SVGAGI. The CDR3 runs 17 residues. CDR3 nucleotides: TGTGCCAGCAGTTACTCGTTCCGGACCTACGGGGGTTCACCCCTCCACTTT. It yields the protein CASSYSFRTYGGSPLHF.

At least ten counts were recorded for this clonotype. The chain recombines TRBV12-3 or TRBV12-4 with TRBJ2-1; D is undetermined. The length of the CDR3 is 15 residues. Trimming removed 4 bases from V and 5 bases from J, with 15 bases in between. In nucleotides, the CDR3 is TGTGCCAGCAGTTCGATCGGACGGGCGAACAATGAGCAGTTCTTC. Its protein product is CASSSIGRANNEQFF.

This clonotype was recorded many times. Here the CDR3 DNA reads TGTGCCAGCAGCCAGACTAGTAGTTCAGATACGCAGTATTTT. It translates to CASSQTSSSDTQYF. The chain carries TRBV4-2 and TRBJ2-3; D possibly corresponds to TRBD2 (6 bases). V gave up 3 bases and J gave up 4 bases, with 11 bases separating them. The CDR3 is 14 residues long. Germline loops: CDR1 LGHNA, CDR2 YNFKEQ.

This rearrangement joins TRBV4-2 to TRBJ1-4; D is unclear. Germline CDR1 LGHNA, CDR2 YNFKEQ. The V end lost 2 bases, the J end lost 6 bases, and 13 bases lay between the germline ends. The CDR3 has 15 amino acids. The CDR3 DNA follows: TGTGCCAGCAGCCAAAGGGCCGCCTCTGATGAAAAACTGTTTTTT. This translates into CASSQRAASDEKLFF.

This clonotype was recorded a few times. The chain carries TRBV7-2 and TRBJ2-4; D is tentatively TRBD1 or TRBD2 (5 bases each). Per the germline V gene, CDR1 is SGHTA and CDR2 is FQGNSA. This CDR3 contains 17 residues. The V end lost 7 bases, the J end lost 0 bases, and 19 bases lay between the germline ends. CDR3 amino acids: CASIQGGGTLAKNIQYF. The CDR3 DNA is TGTGCCAGCATCCAAGGTGGGGGTACCCTAGCCAAAAACATTCAGTACTTC. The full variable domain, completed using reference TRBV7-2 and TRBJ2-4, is GAGVSQSPSNKVTEKGKDVELRCDPISGHTALYWYRQSLGQGLEFLIYFQGNSAPDKSGLPSDRFSAERTGGSVSTLTIQRTQQEDSAVYLCASIQGGGTLAKNIQYFGAGTRLSVL.

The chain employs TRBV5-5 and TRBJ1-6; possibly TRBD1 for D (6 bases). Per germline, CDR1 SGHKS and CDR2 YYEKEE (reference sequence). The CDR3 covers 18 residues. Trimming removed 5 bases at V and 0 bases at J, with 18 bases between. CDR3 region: CASRGAGGTSSYNSPLHF. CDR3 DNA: TGTGCCAGCAGGGGGGCCGGGGGAACGAGCTCCTATAATTCACCCCTCCACTTT. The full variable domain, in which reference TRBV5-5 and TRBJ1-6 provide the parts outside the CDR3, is DAGVTQSPTHLIKTRGQQVTLRCSPISGHKSVSWYQQVLGQGPQFIFQYYEKEERGRGNFPDRFSARQFPNYSSELNVNALLLGDSALYLCASRGAGGTSSYNSPLHFGNGTRLTVT.

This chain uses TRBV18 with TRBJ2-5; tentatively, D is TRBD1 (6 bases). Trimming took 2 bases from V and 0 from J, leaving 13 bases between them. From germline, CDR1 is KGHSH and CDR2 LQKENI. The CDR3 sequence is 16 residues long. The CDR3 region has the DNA TGTGCCAGCTCACCATCAGGGGCGATGGACCAAGAGACCCAGTACTTC. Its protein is CASSPSGAMDQETQYF.

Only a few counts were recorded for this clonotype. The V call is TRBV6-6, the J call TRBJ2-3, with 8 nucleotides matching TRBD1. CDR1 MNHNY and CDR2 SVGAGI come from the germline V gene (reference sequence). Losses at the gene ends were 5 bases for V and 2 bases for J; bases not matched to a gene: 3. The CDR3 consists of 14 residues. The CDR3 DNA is TGTGCCAGCAGTCCGGACAGGGACACAGATACGCAGTATTTT. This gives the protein CASSPDRDTDTQYF.